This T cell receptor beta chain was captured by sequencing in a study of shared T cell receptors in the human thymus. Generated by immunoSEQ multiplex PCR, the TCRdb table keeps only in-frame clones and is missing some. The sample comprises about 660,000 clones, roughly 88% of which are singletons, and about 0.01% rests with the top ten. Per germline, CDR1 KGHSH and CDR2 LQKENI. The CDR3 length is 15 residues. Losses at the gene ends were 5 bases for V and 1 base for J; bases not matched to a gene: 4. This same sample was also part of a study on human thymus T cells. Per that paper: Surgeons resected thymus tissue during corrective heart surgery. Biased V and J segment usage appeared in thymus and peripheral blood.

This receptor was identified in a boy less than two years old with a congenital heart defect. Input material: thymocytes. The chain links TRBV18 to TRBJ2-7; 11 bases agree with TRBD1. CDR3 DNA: TGTGCCAGCTCAGAGGGGGACAGGGGGTCCTACGAGCAGTACTTC. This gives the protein CASSEGDRGSYEQYF.